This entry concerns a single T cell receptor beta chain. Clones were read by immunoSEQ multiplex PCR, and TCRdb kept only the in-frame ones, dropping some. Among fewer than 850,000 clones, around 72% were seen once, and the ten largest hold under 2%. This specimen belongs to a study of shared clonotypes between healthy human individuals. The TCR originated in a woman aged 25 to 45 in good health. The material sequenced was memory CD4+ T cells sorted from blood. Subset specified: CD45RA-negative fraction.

The CDR3 here is CASRMRSAGELFF. CDR3 nucleotide sequence: TGTGCCAGCAGGATGAGATCGGCCGGGGAGCTGTTTTTT. The chain has TRBV6-5 and TRBJ2-2; the D is unclear. Germline V CDR1 and CDR2: MNHEY, SVGAGI. This CDR3 has 13 residues. V lost 6 bases, J lost 6 bases, and 11 bases lay in between.